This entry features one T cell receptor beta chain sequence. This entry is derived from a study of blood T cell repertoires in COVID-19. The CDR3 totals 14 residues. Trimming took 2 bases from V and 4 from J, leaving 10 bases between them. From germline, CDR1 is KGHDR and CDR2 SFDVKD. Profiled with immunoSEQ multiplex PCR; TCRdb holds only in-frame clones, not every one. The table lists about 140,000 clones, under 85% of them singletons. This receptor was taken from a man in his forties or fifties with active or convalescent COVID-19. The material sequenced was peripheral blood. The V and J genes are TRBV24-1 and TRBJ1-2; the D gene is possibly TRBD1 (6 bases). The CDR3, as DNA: TGTGCCACCAGTGATTCCAGGGGATCCTATGGCTACACCTTC. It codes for CATSDSRGSYGYTF.